Sequencing of this T cell receptor (beta chain) was carried out in a study of blood T cells in healthy people across ages. A second PCR, run for roughly 7 to 11 cycles, used a sample-barcoded 5' primer plus a J-beta primer mix. TCRdb reanalysed the 5' RACE reads using MiXCR and keeps one entry per CDR3 protein. The sample carries over 600,000 distinct CDR3 sequences, around 21% recorded once. This CDR3 region has 13 residues. Germline V gene lookup returns CDR1 DFQATT and CDR2 SNEGSKA (reference sequence). The V and J ends lost 0 bases and 3 bases respectively, with 8 bases between them. Sequencing input: blood. This sequence was found in a man aged 65 to 79 in good health. The chain combines TRBV20-1 with TRBJ1-1; no firm D call. The CDR3 coding sequence is TGCAGTGCTAGAGATTCAAGGTACACTGAAGCTTTCTTT. This encodes CSARDSRYTEAFF.